The rows below give T cell receptor beta chains drawn from one sample of a study of T cells in Graves' hyperthyroidism and ophthalmopathy. Using its own MiXCR run on the multiplex PCR reads, TCRdb lists one record per CDR3 protein. The profile shows 540,000 or so distinct CDR3 sequences, more than 15% of them singletons. Material for sequencing was blood. These receptors were obtained from a woman younger than 45 with Graves' hyperthyroidism. The CDR3 runs from the conserved cysteine through the conserved F or W. D genes are given only for firm matches. Clone size appears in some rows only: once, few, many, or a class for an expanded clone.

TRBV5-1,-,-,TRBJ2-5,TGCGCCAGCAGATCTCCGGGACGCCCTGCGGGGAGAGTGGGCTTGGAGACCCAGTACTTC,CASRSPGRPAGRVGLETQYF
TRBV18,many,-,TRBJ2-7,TGTGCCAGCTCTCTCCGGGACGGAGTCTACGAGCAGTACTTC,CASSLRDGVYEQYF
TRBV12-3/TRBV12-4,many,-,TRBJ2-5,TGTGCCAGCAGTTTTGGGCGGGGAGAGACCCAGTACTTC,CASSFGRGETQYF
TRBV19,-,-,TRBJ1-1,TGTGCCAGTAGTTCCCGCGGGGGCGGCAGGAACACTGAAGCTTTCTTT,CASSSRGGGRNTEAFF
TRBV4-2,-,-,TRBJ1-3,TGTGCCAGCAGCCAAGTTCCGGGGCCTGGAAACACCATATATTTT,CASSQVPGPGNTIYF
TRBV20-1,-,TRBD2,TRBJ2-1,TGCAGTGCTAGAGATCTAGCGGGATTTACCTACAATGAGCAGTTCTTC,CSARDLAGFTYNEQFF
TRBV30,many,-,TRBJ1-4,TGTGCCTGGAGACGCCGGGATGAAAAACTGTTTTTT,CAWRRRDEKLFF
TRBV29-1,many,-,TRBJ2-7,TGCAGCGTTGAAGAGGGTGATGCAGGGCAGTACGAGCAGTACTTC,CSVEEGDAGQYEQYF
TRBV9,-,-,TRBJ2-2,TGTGCCAGCAGCGTAGGGACACTGAACACCGGGGAGCTGTTTTTT,CASSVGTLNTGELFF
TRBV20-1,many,-,TRBJ2-1,TGCAGTGCTCCCACGGGTTGGGGGGTGCAGTTCTTC,CSAPTGWGVQFF
TRBV24-1,many,-,TRBJ2-3,TGTGCCACCAGTGACCCCCACGGGACGGGCACAGATACGCAGTATTTT,CATSDPHGTGTDTQYF
TRBV4-1,-,TRBD1,TRBJ2-2,TGCGCCAGCAGCCAAGGCCCCGCGGACATCCTGACAGGGGACACCGGGGAGCTGTTTTTT,CASSQGPADILTGDTGELFF
TRBV27,many,-,TRBJ2-2,TGTGCCAGCAGTCCATCCTATGAGGGAGTGAACACCGGGGAGCTGTTTTTT,CASSPSYEGVNTGELFF
TRBV18,few,-,TRBJ2-1,TGTGCCAGCTCACCCCCTTCGCCGCGGGAATGGGGGTACAATGAGCAGTTCTTC,CASSPPSPREWGYNEQFF
TRBV11-2,-,TRBD1,TRBJ2-5,TGTGCCAGCAGCTTAGGAGTTTTGGGGACAGTGCTTTTGCAAGAGACCCAGTACTTC,CASSLGVLGTVLLQETQYF
TRBV12-3/TRBV12-4,few,TRBD1,TRBJ1-5,TGTGCCAGCAATTTTTGGACAGGGACTTACAATCAGCCCCAGCATTTT,CASNFWTGTYNQPQHF